Listed below are T cell receptor beta chains from one sample, sequenced in a study of technical replicates of blood from a few donors. The method was immunoSEQ multiplex PCR; TCRdb's version includes in-frame clones alone and lacks a portion of them. The sample includes 55,000 to 80,000 clones, roughly 96% of them seen just once. Source material: T cells isolated from PBMCs. These receptors all stem from a human donor in good health. Each CDR3 is given with its conserved first and last residue. D genes are given only for firm matches. Size is omitted from some rows. Given values are once, few, many or a class for expanded clones.

clone size	D gene	V gene	J gene	CDR3 length	CDR3 DNA	CDR3 protein
NA	TRBD2	TRBV30	TRBJ2-3	15	TGTGCCTGGAGTGTAGGCCTAGCGGCTGAGGATACGCAGTATTTT	CAWSVGLAAEDTQYF
NA	TRBD2	TRBV28	TRBJ2-7	18	TGTGCCATCGGAAGACATAGAACTAGCGGGAGGCTCTCCTACGAGCAGTACTTC	CAIGRHRTSGRLSYEQYF
NA	TRBD1	TRBV6-5	TRBJ1-1	12	TGTGCCAGCAGCCGGGGACAGGGAGGCGCTTTCTTT	CASSRGQGGAFF
NA	NA	TRBV2	TRBJ1-3	14	TGTGCCAGCATGAGTGACACCTCTGGAAACACCATATATTTT	CASMSDTSGNTIYF
NA	NA	TRBV13	TRBJ2-7	14	TGTGCCAGCAGCCTCCGACCTGGACACGGCGGGCAGTACTTC	CASSLRPGHGGQYF
NA	NA	TRBV7-9	TRBJ2-7	16	TGTGCCAGCAGCTTAGGCACAGTGTCCGATTTCTACGAGCAGTACTTC	CASSLGTVSDFYEQYF
NA	NA	TRBV18	TRBJ1-1	13	TGTGCCAGCTCACCCACAGGTCTTAGTGAAGCTTTCTTT	CASSPTGLSEAFF
NA	NA	TRBV6-5	TRBJ2-1	15	TGTGCCAGCAGTTTACAGGGTACCATTTACAATGAGCAGTTCTTC	CASSLQGTIYNEQFF
NA	TRBD1	TRBV6-4	TRBJ2-3	13	TGTGCCAGCCGGGACAGTGGTTCAGATACGCAGTATTTT	CASRDSGSDTQYF
NA	NA	TRBV29-1	TRBJ2-7	12	TGCAGCGTTGAACTACAGGGTCCCGAGCAGTACTTC	CSVELQGPEQYF
NA	NA	TRBV6-4	TRBJ2-1	18	TGTGCCAGCAGTGACTTCGTCCGTCCAGGGGCGGCCTACAATGAGCAGTTCTTC	CASSDFVRPGAAYNEQFF
NA	TRBD1	TRBV11-3	TRBJ1-4	16	TGTGCCAGCAGCTTTGGGCAGGGGGTCGGTAATGAAAAACTGTTTTTT	CASSFGQGVGNEKLFF
once	TRBD1	TRBV30	TRBJ1-4	14	TGTGCTTACAATTCCGGGACAGCGACAGAAAAACTGTTTTTT	CAYNSGTATEKLFF
NA	TRBD2	TRBV4-1	TRBJ2-7	17	TGCGCCAGCAGCCCCGCCAACCGGGGGACTAAGGCCTACGAGCAGTACTTC	CASSPANRGTKAYEQYF
NA	TRBD1	TRBV27	TRBJ2-7	13	TGTGCCAGCAGGGACAGGGATCACTACGAGCAGTACTTC	CASRDRDHYEQYF
NA	NA	TRBV13	TRBJ2-7	14	TGTGCCAGCAGCGCCTGGGGGGGGGCCCCCGAGCAGTACTTC	CASSAWGGAPEQYF
once	NA	TRBV4-1	TRBJ1-4	13	TGCGCCAGCAGCCTCACCAGGGGTGAAAAACTGTTTTTT	CASSLTRGEKLFF
NA	NA	TRBV5-1	TRBJ2-5	13	TGCGCCAGCAGCTTCGGGAGCGGGGAGACCCAGTACTTC	CASSFGSGETQYF
NA	NA	TRBV21-1	TRBJ1-3	15	TGTGCCAGCAGCGCGACAGGGGAAACTGGAAACACCATATATTTT	CASSATGETGNTIYF
NA	NA	TRBV19	TRBJ2-7	13	TGTGCCAGTAGCCCGGGACATGACTACGAGCAGTACTTC	CASSPGHDYEQYF
NA	NA	TRBV2	TRBJ1-2	16	TGTGCCAGCAGTCCCCGCAGTGCGGCAGGGACTAGAGGCTACACCTTC	CASSPRSAAGTRGYTF
NA	TRBD2	TRBV28	TRBJ2-7	16	TGTGCCACCGCGGGACTAGCGGGGGGTCCCACGGGGGAGCAGTACTTC	CATAGLAGGPTGEQYF
NA	NA	TRBV6-5	TRBJ2-1	14	TGTGCCAGTCGTGGTGTTCCCGGCTACAATGAGCAGTTCTTC	CASRGVPGYNEQFF
once	NA	TRBV4-1	TRBJ1-1	16	TGCGCCAGCAGCCATGATCCTCGGCGGGGGAACACTGAAGCTTTCTTT	CASSHDPRRGNTEAFF
NA	TRBD2	TRBV5-1	TRBJ2-2	15	TGCGCCAGCAGCCCAGGACTAGCGGGGACCGGGGAGCTGTTTTTT	CASSPGLAGTGELFF
NA	TRBD2	TRBV19	TRBJ2-5	16	TGTGCCAGTAGTATAGGACTAGCGGGAGGGCCGGAGACCCAGTACTTC	CASSIGLAGGPETQYF
NA	TRBD1	TRBV27	TRBJ1-2	15	TGTGCCAGCAGTCCAACAACCACAGGGGGCAGGGGCTACACCTTC	CASSPTTTGGRGYTF
NA	NA	TRBV28	TRBJ1-5	12	TGTGCCAGCAGTTTAGGGCGTCAGCCCCAGCATTTT	CASSLGRQPQHF
NA	NA	TRBV15	TRBJ1-4	14	TGTGCCACCAGCCAGGGGACAACTAATGAAAAACTGTTTTTT	CATSQGTTNEKLFF
NA	NA	TRBV18	TRBJ2-3	15	TGTGCCAGCTCACCACAGGCAGGGAGCACAGATACGCAGTATTTT	CASSPQAGSTDTQYF
once	TRBD1	TRBV30	TRBJ1-5	16	TGTGCCTGGGGTCGGACAGGAGGCCCTAGCAATCAGCCCCAGCATTTT	CAWGRTGGPSNQPQHF
NA	TRBD1	TRBV5-1	TRBJ1-2	15	TGCGCCAGCAGCCACAATCCCGGACAGGGGAACGGCTACACCTTC	CASSHNPGQGNGYTF
NA	NA	TRBV2	TRBJ1-5	13	TGTGCCAGCAGTGTGACGGCGGGGGTGCCCCAGCATTTT	CASSVTAGVPQHF
once	TRBD1	TRBV7-8	TRBJ2-7	14	TGTGCCAGCACCGCGACAGGGGGTAACGACGAGCAGTACTTC	CASTATGGNDEQYF
NA	NA	TRBV28	TRBJ1-1	15	TGTGCCAGCAAAGGGGGTGTGGGGCTAGCAACTGAAGCTTTCTTT	CASKGGVGLATEAFF
NA	TRBD1	TRBV20-1	TRBJ2-1	11	TGCAGTGCGGAAAGGACAGGGCTACAGTTCTTC	CSAERTGLQFF
NA	TRBD1	TRBV25-1	TRBJ1-2	13	TGTGCCAGCGGACAGGGGGATTACTATGGCTACACCTTC	CASGQGDYYGYTF
NA	NA	TRBV25-1	TRBJ2-7	14	TGTGCCAGCAGTGACACAGGGAACTCCTACGAGCAGTACTTC	CASSDTGNSYEQYF
NA	TRBD1	TRBV27	TRBJ2-7	16	TGTGCCAGCAGTTTGCCTCTGGGACAGGGGAGGAACGAGCAGTACTTC	CASSLPLGQGRNEQYF
NA	NA	TRBV10-3	TRBJ2-2	12	TGTGCCATCAGTGAGTCCTCGGGGGAGCTGTTTTTT	CAISESSGELFF